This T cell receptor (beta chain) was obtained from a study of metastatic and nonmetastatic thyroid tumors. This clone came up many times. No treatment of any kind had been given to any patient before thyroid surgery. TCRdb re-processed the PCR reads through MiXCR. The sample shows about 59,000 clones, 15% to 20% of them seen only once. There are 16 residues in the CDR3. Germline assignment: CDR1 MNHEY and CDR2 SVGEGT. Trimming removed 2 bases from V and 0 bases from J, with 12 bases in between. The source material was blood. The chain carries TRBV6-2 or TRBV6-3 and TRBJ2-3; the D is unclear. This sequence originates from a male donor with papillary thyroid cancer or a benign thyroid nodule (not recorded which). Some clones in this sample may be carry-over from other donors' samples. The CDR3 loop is CASSYLAGSSTDTQYF. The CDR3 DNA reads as TGTGCCAGCAGTTACCTGGCAGGATCAAGCACAGATACGCAGTATTTT.